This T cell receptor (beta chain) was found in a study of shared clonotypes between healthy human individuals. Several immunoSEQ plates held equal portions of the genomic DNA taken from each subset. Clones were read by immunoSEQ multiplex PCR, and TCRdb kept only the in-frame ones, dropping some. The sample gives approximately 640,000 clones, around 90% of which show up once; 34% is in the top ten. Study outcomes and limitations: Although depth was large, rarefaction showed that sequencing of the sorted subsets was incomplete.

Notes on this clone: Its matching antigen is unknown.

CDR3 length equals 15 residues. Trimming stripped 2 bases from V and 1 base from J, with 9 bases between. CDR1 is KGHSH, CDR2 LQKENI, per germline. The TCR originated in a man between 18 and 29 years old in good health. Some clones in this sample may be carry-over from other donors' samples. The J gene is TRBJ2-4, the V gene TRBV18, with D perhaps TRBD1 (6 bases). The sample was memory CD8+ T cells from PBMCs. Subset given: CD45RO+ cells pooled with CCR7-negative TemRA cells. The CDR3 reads CASSPGRGAKNIQYF. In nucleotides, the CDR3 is TGTGCCAGCTCACCAGGCAGGGGTGCCAAAAACATTCAGTACTTC.